The source of this TCR beta chain is a study of OX40 agonist ivuxolimab in advanced cancers. Points on this clone: Its matching antigen is unknown.

Germline trimming cut 2 bases from V and 3 bases from J; bases unmatched to any gene: 2. This CDR3 comprises 14 residues. Germline V gene sequence: CDR1 SGHRS, CDR2 YFSETQ. Autoimmune disease history or systemic immunosuppression was exclusionary. Method: immunoSEQ multiplex PCR; TCRdb's copy keeps in-frame clones and lacks some. The sample includes tens of thousands of clones, 80% to 90% of them seen just once. Study observations and caveats: CD4+ and CD8+ blood T cells expanded clonally by week 6 at 0.1 to 3.0 mg/kg. More expanded clones were found, on average, in CD8+ than in CD4+ T cells.

The chain has TRBV5-1 and TRBJ1-1, with 9 bases that match TRBD1. This material consisted of CD4+ or CD8+ T cells sorted from blood, taken in a trial of the OX40 agonist ivuxolimab. The TCR sequence derives from an adult with an advanced solid tumor such as melanoma, head and neck, liver or kidney cancer. CDR3 residues: CASSLRQGDTEAFF. CDR3 DNA sequence: TGCGCCAGCAGCTTACGACAGGGGGACACTGAAGCTTTCTTT.